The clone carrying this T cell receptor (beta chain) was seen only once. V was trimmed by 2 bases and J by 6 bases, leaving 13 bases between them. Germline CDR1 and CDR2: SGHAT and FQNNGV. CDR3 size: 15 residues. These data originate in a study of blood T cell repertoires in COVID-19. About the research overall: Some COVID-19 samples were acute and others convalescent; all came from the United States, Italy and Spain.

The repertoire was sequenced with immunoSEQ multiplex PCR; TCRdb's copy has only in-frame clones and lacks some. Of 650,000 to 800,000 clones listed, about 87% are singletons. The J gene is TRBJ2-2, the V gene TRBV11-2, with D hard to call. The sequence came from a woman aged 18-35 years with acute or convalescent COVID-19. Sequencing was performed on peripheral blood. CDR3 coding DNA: TGTGCCAGCAGCTTATTCCCCTCTAACCCCGGGGAGCTGTTTTTT. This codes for CASSLFPSNPGELFF.